What follows is one TCR beta chain and its context. Its antigen is still unknown. The junction departs from the called germline gene at one end, perhaps through a read error. This sample is part of a study of blood T cells in healthy people across ages. Per-sample PBMC isolation yielded at least 6 million cells. Study results and limitations: Among long-lived donors, naive CD4+ cells were more numerous and diversity higher than in aged donors.

CDR1 is SNHLY, CDR2 FYNNEI, per germline. CDR3 length: 15 amino acids. Sample-barcoded 5' priming and a J-beta primer mix drove a second PCR of about 7 to 11 cycles. Each single sample gave us at least 3 million CDR3-containing paired-end reads. TCRdb reprocessed the 5' RACE reads via MiXCR and lists one record per CDR3 protein. In the table there are over 700,000 distinct CDR3 sequences, about 48% of which are singletons. The receptor's source is an older man in good health. The sequencing input was blood. V and J are TRBV2 and TRBJ2-7; TRBD1 aligns across 9 bases. CDR3 sequence (DNA): TGTGCCAGCAGTGAGGGGACAGGGCCGTACTACGAGCGGTACTTC. Amino acids: CASSEGTGPYYERYF.